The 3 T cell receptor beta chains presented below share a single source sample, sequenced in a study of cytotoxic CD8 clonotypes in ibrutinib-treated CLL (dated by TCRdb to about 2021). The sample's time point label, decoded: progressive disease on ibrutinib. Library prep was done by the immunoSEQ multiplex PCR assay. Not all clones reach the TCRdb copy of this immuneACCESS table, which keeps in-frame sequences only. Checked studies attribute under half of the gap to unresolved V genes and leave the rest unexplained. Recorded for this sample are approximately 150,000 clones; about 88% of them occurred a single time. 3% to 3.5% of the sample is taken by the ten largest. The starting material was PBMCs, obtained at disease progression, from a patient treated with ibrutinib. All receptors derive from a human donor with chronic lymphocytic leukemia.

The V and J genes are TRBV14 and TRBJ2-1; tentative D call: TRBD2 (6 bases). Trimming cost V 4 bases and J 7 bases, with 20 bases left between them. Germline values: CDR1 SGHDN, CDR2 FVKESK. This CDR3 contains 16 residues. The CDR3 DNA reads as TGTGCCAGCAGCCGTGGGTCAGCGGGCATCGGAAATGAGCAGTTCTTC. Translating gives CASSRGSAGIGNEQFF.

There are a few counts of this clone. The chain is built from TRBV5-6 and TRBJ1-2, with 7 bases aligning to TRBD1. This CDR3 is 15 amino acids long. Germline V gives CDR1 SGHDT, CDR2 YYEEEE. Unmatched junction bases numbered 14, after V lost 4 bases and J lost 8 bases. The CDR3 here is CASSPDDRVYRGYTF. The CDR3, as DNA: TGTGCCAGCAGCCCGGACGACAGGGTATATCGGGGCTACACCTTC.

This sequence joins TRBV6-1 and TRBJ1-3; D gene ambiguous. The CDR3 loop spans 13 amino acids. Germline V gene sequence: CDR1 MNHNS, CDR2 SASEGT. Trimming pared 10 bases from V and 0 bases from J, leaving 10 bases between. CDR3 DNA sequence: TGTGCCACCTGGGAGAGCTCTGGAAACACCATATATTTT. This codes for CATWESSGNTIYF.